This T cell receptor beta chain appears in the sequencing data of a study of cytomegalovirus exposure and HLA in healthy donors. General study findings and limits: TCR beta chain V- and J-gene trimming was linked, in a later analysis, to a missense variant in DCLRE1C.

A word on this clone: Its target is not known.

V lost 2 bases and J 2 bases, leaving 11 bases between the germline ends. The CDR3 length is 14 residues. CDR1 is SGHKS and CDR2 is YYEKEE in the germline V gene (reference sequence). The study ran its PCR with 60 Vbeta and 13 Jbeta primers. Clones were read by immunoSEQ multiplex PCR, and TCRdb kept only the in-frame ones, dropping some. Of about 120,000 clones detected, over 75% appear once; the ten largest clones hold 3.5% to 4%. This sequence was found in a man younger than 30 in good health and CMV-seropositive. The chain couples TRBV5-5 to TRBJ2-7, with D possibly TRBD1 on 6 matching bases. Source material: PBMCs. The CDR3 reads CASSFLAGAYEQYF. As DNA, the CDR3 is TGTGCCAGCAGCTTTTTAGCAGGGGCCTACGAGCAGTACTTC.